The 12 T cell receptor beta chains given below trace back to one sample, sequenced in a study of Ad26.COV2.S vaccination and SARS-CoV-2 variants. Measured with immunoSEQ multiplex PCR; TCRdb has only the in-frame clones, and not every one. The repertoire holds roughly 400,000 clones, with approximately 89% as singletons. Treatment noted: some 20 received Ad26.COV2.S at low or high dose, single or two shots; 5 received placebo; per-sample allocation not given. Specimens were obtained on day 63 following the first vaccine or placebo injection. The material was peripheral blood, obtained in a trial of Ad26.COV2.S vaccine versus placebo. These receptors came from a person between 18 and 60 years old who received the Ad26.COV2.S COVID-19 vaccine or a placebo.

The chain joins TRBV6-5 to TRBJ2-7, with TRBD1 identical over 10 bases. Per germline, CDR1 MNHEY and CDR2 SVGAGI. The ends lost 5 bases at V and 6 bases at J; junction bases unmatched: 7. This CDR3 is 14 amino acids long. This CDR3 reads CASSLDRGQGEQYF. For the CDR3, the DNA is TGTGCCAGCAGTCTCGACAGGGGGCAGGGCGAGCAGTACTTC.

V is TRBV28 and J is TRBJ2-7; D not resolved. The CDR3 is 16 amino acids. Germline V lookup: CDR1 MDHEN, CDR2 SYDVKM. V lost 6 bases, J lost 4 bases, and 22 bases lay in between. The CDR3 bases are TGTGCCAGCAGAACTTCTGGGCCGAGTCCCCAGTACGAGCAGTACTTC. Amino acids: CASRTSGPSPQYEQYF. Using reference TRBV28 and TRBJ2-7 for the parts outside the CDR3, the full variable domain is DVKVTQSSRYLVKRTGEKVFLECVQDMDHENMFWYRQDPGLGLRLIYFSYDVKMKEKGDIPEGYSVSREKKERFSLILESASTNQTSMYLCASRTSGPSPQYEQYFGPGTRLTVT.

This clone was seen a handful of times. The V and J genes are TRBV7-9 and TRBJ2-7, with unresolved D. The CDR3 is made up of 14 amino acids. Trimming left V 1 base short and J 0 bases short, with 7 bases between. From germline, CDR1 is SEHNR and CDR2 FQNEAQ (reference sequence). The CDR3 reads CASSLVDNSYEQYF. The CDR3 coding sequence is TGTGCCAGCAGCTTAGTCGATAACTCCTACGAGCAGTACTTC.

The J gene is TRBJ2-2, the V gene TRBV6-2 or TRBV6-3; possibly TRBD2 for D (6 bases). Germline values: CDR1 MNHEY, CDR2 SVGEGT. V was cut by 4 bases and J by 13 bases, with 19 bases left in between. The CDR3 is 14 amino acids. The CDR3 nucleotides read TGTGCCAGCAGTTCGTATGGGGTCGGAGGGAGGCTGTTTTTT. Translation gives CASSSYGVGGRLFF.

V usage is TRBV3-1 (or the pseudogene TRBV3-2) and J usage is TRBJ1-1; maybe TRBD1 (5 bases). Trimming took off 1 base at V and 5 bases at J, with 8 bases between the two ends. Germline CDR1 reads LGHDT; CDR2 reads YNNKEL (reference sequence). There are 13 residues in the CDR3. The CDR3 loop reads CASSQGPGTEAFF. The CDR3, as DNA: TGTGCCAGCAGCCAAGGGCCAGGGACTGAAGCTTTCTTT.

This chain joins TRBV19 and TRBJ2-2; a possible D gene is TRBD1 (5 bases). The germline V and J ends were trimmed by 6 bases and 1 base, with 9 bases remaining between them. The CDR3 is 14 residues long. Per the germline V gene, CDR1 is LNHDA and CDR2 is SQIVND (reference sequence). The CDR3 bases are TGTGCCAGTAGCGCAGGGTGGAACACCGGGGAGCTGTTTTTT. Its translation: CASSAGWNTGELFF. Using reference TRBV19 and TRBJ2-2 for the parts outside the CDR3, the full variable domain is DGGITQSPKYLFRKEGQNVTLSCEQNLNHDAMYWYRQDPGQGLRLIYYSQIVNDFQKGDIAEGYSVSREKKESFPLTVTSAQKNPTAFYLCASSAGWNTGELFFGEGSRLTVL.

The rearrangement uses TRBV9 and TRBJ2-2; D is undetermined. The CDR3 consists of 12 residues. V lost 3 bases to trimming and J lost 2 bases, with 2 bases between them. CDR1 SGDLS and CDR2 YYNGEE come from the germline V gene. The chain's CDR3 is CASSGNTGELFF. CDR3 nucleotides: TGTGCCAGCAGCGGTAACACCGGGGAGCTGTTTTTT.

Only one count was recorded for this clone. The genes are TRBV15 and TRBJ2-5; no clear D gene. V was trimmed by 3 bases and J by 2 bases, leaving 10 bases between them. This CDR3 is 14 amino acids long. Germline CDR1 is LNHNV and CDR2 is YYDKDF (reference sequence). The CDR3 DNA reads TGTGCCACCAGCAGGACGGACCCACAAGAGACCCAGTACTTC. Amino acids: CATSRTDPQETQYF.

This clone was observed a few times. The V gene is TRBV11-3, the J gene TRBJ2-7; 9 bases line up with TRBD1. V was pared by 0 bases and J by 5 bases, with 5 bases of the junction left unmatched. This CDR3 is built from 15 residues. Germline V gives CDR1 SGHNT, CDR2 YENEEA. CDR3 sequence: CASSLEGTGLDEQYF. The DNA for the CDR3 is TGTGCCAGCAGCTTAGAGGGGACAGGGCTCGACGAGCAGTACTTC.

CDR3 DNA: TGTGCCAGCAGCTTTACAGGGGGCGCGGCAGATACGCAGTATTTT. Translation: CASSFTGGAADTQYF. The chain is built from TRBV5-6 and TRBJ2-3, with TRBD1 identical over 9 bases. The CDR3 has 15 residues. V was clipped by 2 bases and J by 4 bases; unmatched bases: 5. Germline values: CDR1 SGHDT, CDR2 YYEEEE. Variable domain in full (rest from reference TRBV5-6 and TRBJ2-3): DAGVTQSPTHLIKTRGQQVTLRCSPKSGHDTVSWYQQALGQGPQFIFQYYEEEERQRGNFPDRFSGHQFPNYSSELNVNALLLGDSALYLCASSFTGGAADTQYFGPGTRLTVL.

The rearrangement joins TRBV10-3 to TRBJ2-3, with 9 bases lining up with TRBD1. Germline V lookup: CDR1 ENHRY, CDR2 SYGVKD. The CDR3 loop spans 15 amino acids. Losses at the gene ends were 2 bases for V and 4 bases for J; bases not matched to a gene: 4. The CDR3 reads CAISEGQGSSDTQYF. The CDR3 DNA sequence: TGTGCCATCAGTGAGGGACAGGGGTCCTCAGATACGCAGTATTTT.

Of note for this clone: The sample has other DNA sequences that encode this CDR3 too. In DNA, the CDR3 is TGTGCCAGCAGTGAGGCCGGGGGGTCCAATCAGCCCCAGCATTTT. This translates into CASSEAGGSNQPQHF. The gene calls are TRBV6-1 and TRBJ1-5; weak D call: TRBD1 (5 bases). Deletions cut 3 bases from V and 3 bases from J, with 12 bases between. CDR1 and CDR2 from the germline V gene are MNHNS and SASEGT. CDR3 size: 15 residues.